The rows below give T cell receptor beta chains drawn from one sample of a study of blood T cell repertoires in COVID-19. This table comes from immunoSEQ multiplex PCR, and its TCRdb copy is limited to in-frame clones, with some not included. The sample has approximately 67,000 clones, more than 85% seen once. The sample consisted of peripheral blood. These receptors were collected from a woman aged 60 to 75 with active COVID-19. Each CDR3 is given with its conserved first and last residue. D genes are given only for firm matches. Not every row has a clone size; where given, it reads once, few, many or a size class.

V gene: TRBV24-1
CDR3 length: 16
clone size: once
D gene: -
J gene: TRBJ2-3
CDR3 protein: CATSDLEVGDTDTQYF
CDR3 DNA: TGTGCCACCAGTGATTTGGAGGTTGGAGACACAGATACGCAGTATTTT

V gene: TRBV4-1
CDR3 length: 17
clone size: once
D gene: -
J gene: TRBJ1-4
CDR3 protein: CASSQLMTGLSNEKLFF
CDR3 DNA: TGCGCCAGCAGCCAACTTATGACAGGTCTATCTAATGAAAAACTGTTTTTT

V gene: TRBV7-9
CDR3 length: 14
clone size: -
D gene: TRBD2
J gene: TRBJ2-1
CDR3 protein: CASSMGLADNEQFF
CDR3 DNA: TGTGCCAGCAGCATGGGACTAGCGGACAATGAGCAGTTCTTC

V gene: TRBV6-1
CDR3 length: 16
clone size: -
D gene: TRBD2
J gene: TRBJ2-5
CDR3 protein: CASSERWTRLVGTQYF
CDR3 DNA: TGTGCCAGCAGTGAACGGTGGACTAGGTTGGTCGGGACCCAGTACTTC

V gene: TRBV20-1
CDR3 length: 15
clone size: -
D gene: TRBD2
J gene: TRBJ2-3
CDR3 protein: CSASLLAGLTDTQYF
CDR3 DNA: TGCAGTGCTAGTTTGCTAGCGGGACTCACAGATACGCAGTATTTT

V gene: TRBV18
CDR3 length: 15
clone size: once
D gene: TRBD1
J gene: TRBJ2-2
CDR3 protein: CASSPGQGRTGELFF
CDR3 DNA: TGTGCCAGCTCGCCGGGACAGGGAAGGACCGGGGAGCTGTTTTTT

V gene: TRBV6-2/TRBV6-3
CDR3 length: 15
clone size: -
D gene: TRBD1
J gene: TRBJ2-7
CDR3 protein: CASSDGTGGFYEQYF
CDR3 DNA: TGTGCCAGCAGTGATGGGACAGGGGGCTTCTACGAGCAGTACTTC

V gene: TRBV5-4
CDR3 length: 15
clone size: -
D gene: -
J gene: TRBJ2-1
CDR3 protein: CASSLGSRQGNEQFF
CDR3 DNA: TGTGCCAGCAGCTTGGGATCGCGGCAGGGGAATGAGCAGTTCTTC

V gene: TRBV2
CDR3 length: 14
clone size: few
D gene: -
J gene: TRBJ1-3
CDR3 protein: CASSVQGSGNTIYF
CDR3 DNA: TGTGCCAGCAGTGTACAGGGCTCGGGAAACACCATATATTTT

V gene: TRBV7-2
CDR3 length: 14
clone size: -
D gene: -
J gene: TRBJ2-7
CDR3 protein: CASSPITTSYEQYF
CDR3 DNA: TGTGCCAGCAGCCCGATTACTACCTCCTACGAGCAGTACTTC

V gene: TRBV24-1
CDR3 length: 13
clone size: -
D gene: -
J gene: TRBJ1-2
CDR3 protein: CATSVSGEYGYTF
CDR3 DNA: TGTGCCACCAGTGTATCGGGGGAATATGGCTACACCTTC

V gene: TRBV20-1
CDR3 length: 11
clone size: -
D gene: -
J gene: TRBJ2-7
CDR3 protein: CSALSSYEQYF
CDR3 DNA: TGCAGTGCGCTGAGCTCCTACGAGCAGTACTTC

V gene: TRBV5-1
CDR3 length: 14
clone size: -
D gene: TRBD2
J gene: TRBJ2-5
CDR3 protein: CASSLVAGSETQYF
CDR3 DNA: TGCGCCAGCAGCTTGGTAGCGGGAAGCGAGACCCAGTACTTC

V gene: TRBV5-1
CDR3 length: 16
clone size: -
D gene: TRBD1
J gene: TRBJ2-7
CDR3 protein: CASSPSLGQGAGEQYF
CDR3 DNA: TGCGCCAGCAGCCCCAGCCTGGGACAGGGGGCGGGCGAGCAGTACTTC